This T cell receptor beta chain originates from a study of beta chain features in type 1 diabetes. The wider study: Summed over all samples, the examined sorted cells came to 85 million to 140 million.

Purity exceeding 95% was reached by all sorted populations. Findings and caveats of the study: Shorter templates might be favored by PCR, and equally so in patients and in controls. Shorter TCRB CDR3s, moderately but significantly so, were found in Type 1 diabetes patients in all four CD4+ subsets.

Of the isolated RNA, all was reverse transcribed, and so the sequenced material was expressed TCRB transcripts. TCRdb's table, derived via immunoSEQ multiplex PCR, lists solely in-frame clones and lacks some. This table has hundreds of thousands of clones, approximately 11% appearing once. Germline-derived CDR1 and CDR2 are SGHAT and FQNNGV. The ends lost 2 bases at V and 2 bases at J; junction bases unmatched: 2. The CDR3 extends over 15 amino acids. A remark on this clone: The target antigen is unknown.

This chain joins TRBV11-2 and TRBJ2-7; TRBD2 matches at 11 bases. The sequence derives from a man aged 30 to 39 with type 1 diabetes. The source material was naive CD4+ T cells from blood. This CDR3 reads CASSLLAGGPYEQYF. In nucleotides, the CDR3 is TGTGCCAGCAGCTTATTAGCGGGGGGGCCCTACGAGCAGTACTTC.